The 12 T cell receptor beta chains reported below all come from one sample, sequenced in a study of blood T cell repertoires in COVID-19. Clones were sequenced by immunoSEQ multiplex PCR, and TCRdb holds only the in-frame ones, with some missing. The sample records roughly 230,000 clones, roughly 83% being singletons. Sequenced input: peripheral blood. Receptor source: a woman aged 50 to 60 with acute or convalescent COVID-19.

This chain joins TRBV4-2 and TRBJ1-1; weak D call: TRBD1 (5 bases). V was shortened by 0 bases and J by 4 bases, with 9 bases between the two germline ends. Germline V lookup: CDR1 LGHNA, CDR2 YNFKEQ. The CDR3 has 14 residues. The CDR3 is CASSQDSGGTEAFF. CDR3 DNA: TGTGCCAGCAGCCAAGATAGCGGGGGCACTGAAGCTTTCTTT.

In DNA form, the CDR3 reads TGTGCCAGCAGCCAACTAGCGGGAGGCTACAATGAGCAGTTCTTC. This codes for CASSQLAGGYNEQFF. J is TRBJ2-1 and V is TRBV7-6; 12 positions match TRBD2. In germline, CDR1 is SGHVS, CDR2 FNYEAQ. V was pared by 5 bases and J by 3 bases, with 2 bases of the junction left unmatched. The CDR3 sequence is 15 residues long.

This clone was counted a few times. The gene calls are TRBV28 and TRBJ2-5, with a tentative D call TRBD1 (7 bases). The germline V and J ends were trimmed by 3 bases and 3 bases, with 17 bases remaining between them. The CDR3 runs to 16 residues. The germline gives CDR1 MDHEN, CDR2 SYDVKM. CDR3 DNA: TGTGCCAGCAGTTTTATGCGGCAGGGGGGCAAAGAGACCCAGTACTTC. This gives the protein CASSFMRQGGKETQYF.

The rearrangement joins TRBV27 to TRBJ2-5; 7 nucleotides match TRBD1. Trimming removed 2 bases from V and 2 bases from J; junction bases left unmatched: 11. Germline V lookup: CDR1 MNHEY, CDR2 SMNVEV (reference sequence). This CDR3 is 17 amino acids long. The CDR3 reads CASSLDSGTVVQETQYF. DNA of the CDR3: TGTGCCAGCAGTTTAGATTCCGGGACAGTAGTTCAAGAGACCCAGTACTTC.

The V call is TRBV19, the J call TRBJ2-3; D may be TRBD2 (6 bases). Germline V lookup: CDR1 LNHDA, CDR2 SQIVND (reference sequence). V shed 5 bases and J shed 0 bases, with 12 bases lying between them. This CDR3 spans 15 amino acids. CDR3: CASSAAGYSTDTQYF. The CDR3 DNA sequence: TGTGCCAGTAGTGCAGCGGGTTATAGCACAGATACGCAGTATTTT.

This chain uses TRBV30 with TRBJ2-5; the D gene is possibly TRBD2 (6 bases). Trimming cost V 2 bases and J 5 bases, with 12 bases left between them. From germline, CDR1 is GTSNPN and CDR2 SVGIG (reference sequence). There are 13 residues in the CDR3. CDR3 sequence: CAWSWREVETQYF. CDR3 DNA: TGTGCCTGGAGTTGGAGGGAGGTGGAGACCCAGTACTTC.

In this sample, this clone turned up a few times. This chain joins TRBV5-4 and TRBJ2-7; TRBD1 aligns across 7 bases. Losses at the gene ends were 3 bases for V and 5 bases for J; bases not matched to a gene: 8. Germline CDR1 SGHNT, CDR2 YYREEE (reference sequence). The CDR3 length is 14 residues. CDR3 coding DNA: TGTGCCAGCAGCTCGACAGGGTTTTACCACGAGCAGTACTTC. Amino acids: CASSSTGFYHEQYF.

This chain uses TRBV5-4 with TRBJ1-1; D might be TRBD1 (5 bases). CDR1 is SGHNT and CDR2 is YYREEE in the germline V gene (reference sequence). V dropped 0 bases and J dropped 1 base, with 10 bases sitting between them. This CDR3 spans 15 amino acids. The CDR3 DNA follows: TGTGCCAGCAGCTTGGGTCGGCAGGGGAACACTGAAGCTTTCTTT. This encodes CASSLGRQGNTEAFF.

This clone was recorded a few times. CDR3 coding DNA: TGTGCCAGCAGCTTGGCCATAGACAGTATATCCGGGGAGCTGTTTTTT. It specifies CASSLAIDSISGELFF. J is TRBJ2-2 and V is TRBV5-6; possibly TRBD1 for D (5 bases). Germline CDR1 and CDR2: SGHDT and YYEEEE. The CDR3 is 16 residues long. The ends were cut back, 0 bases at V and 6 bases at J, with 15 bases in the middle.

This chain uses TRBV27 with TRBJ2-1; D is perhaps TRBD2 (7 bases). The CDR3 runs to 15 residues. Germline lookup yields CDR1 MNHEY and CDR2 SMNVEV (reference sequence). Trimming left V 7 bases short and J 4 bases short, with 17 bases between. CDR3 region: CASTQGGGGYNEQFF. CDR3 nucleotide sequence: TGTGCCAGCACTCAAGGGGGGGGCGGGTACAATGAGCAGTTCTTC.

The chain couples TRBV30 to TRBJ2-5, with TRBD2 as a possible D gene (6 bases). The CDR3 has 13 amino acids. The germline gives CDR1 GTSNPN, CDR2 SVGIG (reference sequence). Trimming left V 4 bases short and J 5 bases short, with 14 bases between. CDR3 in DNA: TGTGCCTGGACTCGCTCCGGAGGGGAGACCCAGTACTTC. Protein product: CAWTRSGGETQYF.

J is TRBJ1-3 and V is TRBV10-3; D remains ambiguous. The CDR3 covers 17 residues. CDR1 and CDR2 from the germline V gene are ENHRY and SYGVKD. V shed 0 bases and J shed 0 bases, with 12 bases lying between them. The CDR3 nucleotides are TGTGCCATCAGTGAGTCGCCCACTCTTAGCTCTGGAAACACCATATATTTT. Its translation is CAISESPTLSSGNTIYF.